This T cell receptor (beta chain) appears in the sequencing data of a study of blood T cells in healthy people across ages. The study, taken as a whole, reports: Long-lived donors exceeded aged donors in naive CD4+ cells and diversity. Unknown donor CMV status possibly confounded expanded clonotype changes.

Together with a sample-barcoded 5' primer, a J-beta primer mix was included in a second PCR lasting roughly 6 to 12 cycles. TCRdb used MiXCR to reprocess the 5' RACE reads, holding one entry per CDR3 protein. The sample records roughly 650,000 distinct CDR3 sequences, about 32% being singletons. CDR3 length: 14 residues. Germline trimming cut 7 bases from V and 10 bases from J; bases unmatched to any gene: 9. Germline V lookup: CDR1 SEHNR, CDR2 FQNEAQ (reference sequence). As regards this clonotype: Its cognate antigen is unknown.

The chain couples TRBV7-9 to TRBJ1-6; 8 nucleotides line up with TRBD1. This TCR came from a woman of 80 years or more in good health. Sequences were obtained from blood. The CDR3 here is CASTTGTGGSPLHF. The CDR3 bases are TGTGCCAGCACCACCGGGACAGGAGGGTCACCCCTCCACTTT.